Presented here are 20 T cell receptor beta chains from one specimen sequenced in a study of OX40 agonist ivuxolimab in advanced cancers. Measured with immunoSEQ multiplex PCR; TCRdb has only the in-frame clones, and not every one. The profile shows roughly 38,000 clones, about 80% of them singletons. Sequenced material: CD4+ or CD8+ T cells sorted from blood, taken in a trial of the OX40 agonist ivuxolimab. The origin of the receptors is an adult with an advanced solid tumor such as melanoma, head and neck, liver or kidney cancer.

This clone was recorded a few times. The V gene is TRBV18, the J gene TRBJ1-5; D uncertain. The CDR3 has 15 residues. The V end lost 3 bases, the J end lost 3 bases, and 12 bases lay between the germline ends. Germline values: CDR1 KGHSH, CDR2 LQKENI. The DNA of the CDR3 is TGTGCCAGCTCACCGTGGACCGCTAACAATCAGCCCCAGCATTTT. Amino acid sequence: CASSPWTANNQPQHF.

The sample holds one count of this clone. The chain employs TRBV11-3 and TRBJ2-1, with 13 nucleotides matching TRBD2. The CDR3 contains 15 residues. Germline CDR1 reads SGHNT; CDR2 reads YENEEA. With 5 bases clipped from V and 6 bases from J, the junction kept 4 bases outside the gene matches. In DNA form, the CDR3 reads TGTGCCAGCAGCGCCACTAGCGGGGGGGTCAATGAGCAGTTCTTC. Its protein is CASSATSGGVNEQFF.

The chain recombines TRBV27 with TRBJ2-5; D may be TRBD2 (5 bases). This CDR3 is 14 amino acids long. Germline V lookup: CDR1 MNHEY, CDR2 SMNVEV (reference sequence). Trimming cost V 3 bases and J 5 bases, with 13 bases left between them. In nucleotides, the CDR3 is TGTGCCAGCAGTTTCTGGGCTCGGAGGGAGACCCAGTACTTC. Residues: CASSFWARRETQYF.

Points on this clone: At one end the junction does not follow the germline gene, possibly because of a read error. V and J are TRBV7-2 and TRBJ1-1; no definite D call. This CDR3 contains 12 residues. Germline V gene sequence: CDR1 SGHTA, CDR2 FQGNSA. CDR3 nucleotide sequence: TGTGCCAGCAGCCGCCGGAACGCTGAAGCTTTCTTT. Residues: CASSRRNAEAFF.

This rearrangement joins TRBV28 to TRBJ2-2, with D perhaps being TRBD1 or TRBD2 (6 bases each). The CDR3 spans 15 residues. The germline V gene encodes CDR1 MDHEN and CDR2 SYDVKM. Trimming left V 7 bases short and J 0 bases short, with 12 bases between. The CDR3 DNA sequence: TGTGCCAGCACCCGAGGGGGGCCGAACACCGGGGAGCTGTTTTTT. Its protein is CASTRGGPNTGELFF.

This clone turned up a few times. The chain uses TRBV5-4 and TRBJ2-2; D is possibly TRBD1 (6 bases). V lost 0 bases and J 6 bases, leaving 9 bases between the germline ends. This CDR3 comprises 14 residues. The V gene's germline CDR1 is SGHNT and CDR2 YYREEE (reference sequence). CDR3 coding DNA: TGTGCCAGCAGCTTGGAGACAGGTCCCGGGGAGCTGTTTTTT. As protein: CASSLETGPGELFF.

V is TRBV7-6 and J is TRBJ2-7; D is perhaps TRBD1 or TRBD2 (6 bases each). The CDR3 is made up of 17 amino acids. Trimming left V 2 bases short and J 2 bases short, with 19 bases between. Germline V gene data show CDR1 as SGHVS and CDR2 as FNYEAQ. This CDR3 is CASSLLGAGQGTYEQYF. DNA of the CDR3: TGTGCCAGCAGCTTATTAGGTGCGGGACAAGGGACCTACGAGCAGTACTTC.

This clone was seen a handful of times. V usage is TRBV27 and J usage is TRBJ1-4; D unclear. The CDR3 length is 12 residues. The V gene lost 10 bases and the J gene lost 8 bases, with 14 bases spanning the gap. Germline V gene lookup returns CDR1 MNHEY and CDR2 SMNVEV (reference sequence). The CDR3 region has the DNA TGTGCCACTGGGGTTAGCGAAGAAAAACTGTTTTTT. Its translation: CATGVSEEKLFF.

V gene TRBV7-2 combines with J gene TRBJ2-3; TRBD2 matches 10 bases. Germline-derived CDR1 and CDR2 are SGHTA and FQGNSA. The CDR3 contains 18 residues. V was clipped by 1 base and J by 2 bases; unmatched bases: 9. The CDR3 DNA sequence: TGTGCCAGCAGCTTAGACCATCTAGCGGGGGCGGCCACAGATACGCAGTATTTT. Its translation: CASSLDHLAGAATDTQYF.

This clone has more than one count but fewer than ten. The genes are TRBV7-9 and TRBJ1-4; TRBD1 matches 11 bases. V gave up 6 bases and J gave up 9 bases; unmatched junction bases: 6. Looked up from germline, CDR1 is SEHNR and CDR2 is FQNEAQ (reference sequence). This CDR3 region has 14 residues. The CDR3 region has the DNA TGTGCCAGCAGTGGCGGGACAGGGGGTCAAAAACTGTTTTTT. It specifies CASSGGTGGQKLFF.

The gene calls are TRBV7-9 and TRBJ2-1, with 7 bases fitting TRBD1. CDR3 size: 15 residues. V lost 3 bases, J lost 5 bases, and 7 bases stayed unmatched. The germline V gene encodes CDR1 SEHNR and CDR2 FQNEAQ (reference sequence). CDR3 in DNA: TGTGCCAGCAGCTTCAGGGGGTCTCAGGACAATGAGCAGTTCTTC. Protein product: CASSFRGSQDNEQFF. Supplemented by reference TRBV7-9 and TRBJ2-1, the full variable domain reads DTGVSQNPRHKITKRGQNVTFRCDPISEHNRLYWYRQTLGQGPEFLTYFQNEAQLEKSRLLSDRFSAERPKGSFSTLEIQRTEQGDSAMYLCASSFRGSQDNEQFFGPGTRLTVL.

As regards this clone: The sample holds other DNA sequences that translate to the same CDR3. This chain connects TRBV5-4 to TRBJ2-7; D may correspond to TRBD1 or TRBD2 (5 bases each). Trimming left V 4 bases short and J 0 bases short, with 17 bases between. The CDR3 consists of 16 residues. CDR1 and CDR2 from the germline V gene are SGHNT and YYREEE (reference sequence). CDR3 nucleotide sequence: TGTGCCAGCAGCCTCGGGACGGATACGAGCTCCTACGAGCAGTACTTC. It yields the protein CASSLGTDTSSYEQYF. Full variable domain (remainder filled in from reference TRBV5-4 and TRBJ2-7): ETGVTQSPTHLIKTRGQQVTLRCSSQSGHNTVSWYQQALGQGPQFIFQYYREEENGRGNFPPRFSGLQFPNYSSELNVNALELDDSALYLCASSLGTDTSSYEQYFGPGTRLTVT.

Of note for this clone: Other DNA sequences in the sample encode the same CDR3. The chain couples TRBV18 to TRBJ1-4, with D unclear. This CDR3 is built from 11 residues. In germline, CDR1 is KGHSH, CDR2 LQKENI. The V end lost 3 bases, the J end lost 6 bases, and 2 bases lay between the germline ends. The CDR3 loop reads CASSPDEKLFF. For the CDR3, the DNA is TGTGCCAGCTCACCGGATGAAAAACTGTTTTTT.

The rearrangement uses TRBV18 and TRBJ1-2, with D unresolved. This CDR3 region has 11 residues. Germline-derived CDR1 and CDR2 are KGHSH and LQKENI. Between the trimmed V and J ends, which lost 6 bases and 6 bases, there was a span of 8 bases. CDR3 loop: CASSPSDGYTF. The CDR3 DNA is TGTGCCAGCTCGCCTTCGGATGGCTACACCTTC. Full variable domain (missing parts from reference TRBV18 and TRBJ1-2): NAGVMQNPRHLVRRRGQEARLRCSPMKGHSHVYWYRQLPEEGLKFMVYLQKENIIDESGMPKERFSAEFPKEGPSILRIQQVVRGDSAAYFCASSPSDGYTFGSGTRLTVV.

The chain combines TRBV29-1 with TRBJ1-1; no definite D call. V shed 0 bases and J shed 3 bases, with 5 bases lying between them. The CDR3 is 12 amino acids. Germline V gives CDR1 SQVTM, CDR2 ANQGSEA. Written as DNA, the CDR3 is TGCAGCGTTGAAGACCAGCACACTGAAGCTTTCTTT. This translates into CSVEDQHTEAFF.

The chain recombines TRBV6-5 with TRBJ1-6; TRBD1 aligns across 7 bases. CDR1 is MNHEY, CDR2 SVGAGI, per germline. Losses at the gene ends were 4 bases for V and 8 bases for J; bases not matched to a gene: 5. The CDR3 runs 14 residues. CDR3 DNA: TGTGCCAGCAGTTTACAGGGGTGGGATTCACCCCTCCACTTT. It codes for CASSLQGWDSPLHF.

This rearrangement joins TRBV4-2 to TRBJ1-2, with 11 bases that match TRBD1. There are 14 residues in the CDR3. Germline V gives CDR1 LGHNA, CDR2 YNFKEQ. The V gene end was trimmed by 4 bases and the J gene end by 5 bases; junction bases not matched to a gene: 3. The CDR3 loop is CASSRGTGGYGYTF. CDR3 DNA: TGTGCCAGCAGCCGCGGGACAGGGGGGTATGGCTACACCTTC.

This chain uses TRBV27 with TRBJ1-1; D is possibly TRBD1 (5 bases). CDR3 length: 13 residues. The V gene's germline CDR1 is MNHEY and CDR2 SMNVEV (reference sequence). V shed 3 bases and J shed 4 bases, with 9 bases lying between them. CDR3 nucleotides: TGTGCCAGCAGTTTGAAGGGGTTCACTGAAGCTTTCTTT. Amino acids: CASSLKGFTEAFF.

The J gene is TRBJ2-1, the V gene TRBV5-6, with 16 bases matching TRBD2. Trimming at V came to 5 bases and at J to 12 bases, leaving 5 bases not matched to a gene. The CDR3 has 14 residues. Germline CDR1 is SGHDT and CDR2 is YYEEEE. The chain's CDR3 is CASRGLAGGPRQFF. As DNA, the CDR3 is TGTGCCAGCAGGGGACTAGCGGGGGGGCCCCGGCAGTTCTTC.

The V and J genes are TRBV19 and TRBJ2-5, with 7 bases matching TRBD2. The V gene end was trimmed by 1 base and the J gene end by 4 bases; junction bases not matched to a gene: 6. Germline V CDR1 and CDR2: LNHDA, SQIVND (reference sequence). The CDR3 spans 15 residues. Here the CDR3 reads CASSIVGSGGETQYF. The CDR3, as DNA: TGTGCCAGTAGTATAGTGGGTTCGGGGGGAGAGACCCAGTACTTC.